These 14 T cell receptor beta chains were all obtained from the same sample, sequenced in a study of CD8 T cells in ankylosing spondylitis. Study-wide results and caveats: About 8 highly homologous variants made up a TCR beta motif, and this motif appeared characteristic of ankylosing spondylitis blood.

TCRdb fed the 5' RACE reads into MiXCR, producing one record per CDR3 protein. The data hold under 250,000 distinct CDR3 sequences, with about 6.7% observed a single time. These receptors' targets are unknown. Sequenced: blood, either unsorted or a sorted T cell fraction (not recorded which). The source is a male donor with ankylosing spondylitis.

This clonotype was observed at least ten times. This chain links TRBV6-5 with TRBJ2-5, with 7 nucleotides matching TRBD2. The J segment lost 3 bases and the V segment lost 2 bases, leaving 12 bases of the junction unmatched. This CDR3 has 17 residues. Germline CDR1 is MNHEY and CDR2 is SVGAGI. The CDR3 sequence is CASSYIPAKRGEETQYF. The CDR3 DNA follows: TGTGCCAGCAGTTACATCCCCGCCAAGCGGGGTGAAGAGACCCAGTACTTC.

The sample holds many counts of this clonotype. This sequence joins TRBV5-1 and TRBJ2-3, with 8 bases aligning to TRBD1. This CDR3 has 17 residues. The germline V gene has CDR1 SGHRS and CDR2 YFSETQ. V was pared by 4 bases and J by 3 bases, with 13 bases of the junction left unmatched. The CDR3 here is CASSPPYQGAETDTQYF. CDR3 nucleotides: TGCGCCAGCAGCCCCCCCTATCAGGGGGCAGAGACAGATACGCAGTATTTT. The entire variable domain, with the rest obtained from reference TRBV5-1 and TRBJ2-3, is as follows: KAGVTQTPRYLIKTRGQQVTLSCSPISGHRSVSWYQQTPGQGLQFLFEYFSETQRNKGNFPGRFSGRQFSNSRSEMNVSTLELGDSALYLCASSPPYQGAETDTQYFGPGTRLTVL.

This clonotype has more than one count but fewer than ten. Written as DNA, the CDR3 is TGCAGTGCTAGAGATAGGGCTAGCGGGAACACCGGGGAGCTGTTTTTT. This gives the protein CSARDRASGNTGELFF. This chain links TRBV20-1 with TRBJ2-2, with 7 positions matching TRBD2. The CDR3 sequence is 16 residues long. Germline V gene data show CDR1 as DFQATT and CDR2 as SNEGSKA (reference sequence). V was pared by 0 bases and J by 1 base, with 5 bases of the junction left unmatched.

CDR3 protein: CAISAMGPDGYTF. CDR3 DNA: TGTGCCATCAGTGCAATGGGGCCAGATGGCTACACCTTC. This chain joins TRBV10-3 and TRBJ1-2, with D perhaps matching TRBD1 (5 bases). This CDR3 is 13 amino acids long. In germline, CDR1 is ENHRY, CDR2 SYGVKD. V lost 4 bases and J 6 bases, leaving 12 bases between the germline ends.

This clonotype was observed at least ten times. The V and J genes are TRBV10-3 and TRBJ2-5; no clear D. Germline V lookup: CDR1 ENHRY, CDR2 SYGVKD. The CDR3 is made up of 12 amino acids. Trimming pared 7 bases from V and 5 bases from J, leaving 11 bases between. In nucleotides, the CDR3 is TGTGCCATCAAAAGGGCTAAGGAGACCCAGTACTTC. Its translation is CAIKRAKETQYF.

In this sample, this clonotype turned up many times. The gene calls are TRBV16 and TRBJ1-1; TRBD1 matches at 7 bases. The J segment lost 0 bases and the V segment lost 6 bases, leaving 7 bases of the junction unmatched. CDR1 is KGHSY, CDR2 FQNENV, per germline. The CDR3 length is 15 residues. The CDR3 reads CASSQTGFMNTEAFF. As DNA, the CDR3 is TGTGCCAGCAGTCAGACAGGGTTTATGAACACTGAAGCTTTCTTT.

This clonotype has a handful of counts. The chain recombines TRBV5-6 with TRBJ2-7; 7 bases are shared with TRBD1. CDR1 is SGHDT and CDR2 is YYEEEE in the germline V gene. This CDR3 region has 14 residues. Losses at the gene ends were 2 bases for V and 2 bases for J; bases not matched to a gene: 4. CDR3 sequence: CASSFRTGPYEQYF. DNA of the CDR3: TGTGCCAGCAGCTTCCGGACAGGACCCTACGAGCAGTACTTC. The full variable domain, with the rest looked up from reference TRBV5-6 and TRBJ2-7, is DAGVTQSPTHLIKTRGQQVTLRCSPKSGHDTVSWYQQALGQGPQFIFQYYEEEERQRGNFPDRFSGHQFPNYSSELNVNALLLGDSALYLCASSFRTGPYEQYFGPGTRLTVT.

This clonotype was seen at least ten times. The CDR3 region is CASRYIRGRVDEQFF. CDR3 DNA sequence: TGTGCCAGCAGATACATCAGGGGGCGCGTAGATGAGCAGTTCTTC. The rearrangement uses TRBV3-1 and TRBJ2-1, with 8 bases aligning to TRBD1. V dropped 6 bases and J dropped 8; count of bases not matched to a gene: 12. The CDR3 runs to 15 residues. Per the germline V gene, CDR1 is LGHDT and CDR2 is YNNKEL (reference sequence).

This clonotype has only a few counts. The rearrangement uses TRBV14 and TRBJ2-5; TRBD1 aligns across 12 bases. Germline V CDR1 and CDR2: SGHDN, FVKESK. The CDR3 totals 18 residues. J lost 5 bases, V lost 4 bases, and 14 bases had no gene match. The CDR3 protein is CASSPRRDRGRKLETQYF. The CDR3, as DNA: TGTGCCAGCAGCCCGCGGAGGGACAGGGGGCGAAAATTGGAGACCCAGTACTTC.

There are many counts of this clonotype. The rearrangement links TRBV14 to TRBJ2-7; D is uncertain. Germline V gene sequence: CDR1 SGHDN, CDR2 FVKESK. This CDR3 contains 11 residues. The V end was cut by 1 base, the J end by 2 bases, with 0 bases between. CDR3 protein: CASSQAYEQYF. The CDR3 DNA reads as TGTGCCAGCAGCCAAGCCTACGAGCAGTACTTC.

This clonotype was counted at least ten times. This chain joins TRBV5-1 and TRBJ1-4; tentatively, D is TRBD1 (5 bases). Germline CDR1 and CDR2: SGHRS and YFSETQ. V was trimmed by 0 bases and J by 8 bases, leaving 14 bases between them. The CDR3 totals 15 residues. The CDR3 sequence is CASSLGGVDFEKLFF. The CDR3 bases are TGCGCCAGCAGCTTGGGGGGGGTGGACTTCGAAAAACTGTTTTTT.

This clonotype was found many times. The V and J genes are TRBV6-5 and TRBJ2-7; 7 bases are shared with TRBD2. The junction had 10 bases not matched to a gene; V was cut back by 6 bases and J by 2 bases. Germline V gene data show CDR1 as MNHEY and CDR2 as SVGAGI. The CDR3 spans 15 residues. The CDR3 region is CASSYRREAPYEQYF. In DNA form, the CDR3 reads TGTGCCAGCAGCTACCGCCGGGAGGCCCCCTACGAGCAGTACTTC.

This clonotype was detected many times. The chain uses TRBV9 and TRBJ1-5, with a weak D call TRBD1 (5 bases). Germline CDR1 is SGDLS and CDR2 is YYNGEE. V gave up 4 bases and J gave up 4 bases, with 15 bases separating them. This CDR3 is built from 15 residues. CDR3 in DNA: TGTGCCAGCAGCCTAAGTTGGGGGGAGAATCAGCCCCAGCATTTT. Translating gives CASSLSWGENQPQHF.

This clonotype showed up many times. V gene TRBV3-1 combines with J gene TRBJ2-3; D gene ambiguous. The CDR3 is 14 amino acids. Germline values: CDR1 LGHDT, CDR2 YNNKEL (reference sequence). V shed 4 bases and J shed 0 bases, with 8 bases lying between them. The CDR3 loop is CASSLRSSTDTQYF. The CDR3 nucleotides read TGTGCCAGCAGCCTTCGGTCGAGCACAGATACGCAGTATTTT.